The 27 T cell receptor beta chains in this list originate from one sample, sequenced in a study of a mutant IDH1 vaccine in newly diagnosed glioma. Sequencing used immunoSEQ multiplex PCR; TCRdb keeps in-frame clones, though not all of them. The sample lists nearly 50,000 clones, approximately 84% occurring once. Their target antigens are unknown. As to time point: week 47, end of study. Doses of 300 ug of mutant IDH1 20-mer peptide were given with topical imiquimod. Here the sequenced sample was PBMCs, taken from a glioma patient whose treatment included an IDH1 peptide vaccine. These receptors all stem from a woman in her 30s with glioma. Some clones in this sample may be carry-over from other donors' samples.

This chain links TRBV27 with TRBJ2-7; maybe TRBD1 (6 bases). This CDR3 is 14 amino acids long. Germline assignment: CDR1 MNHEY and CDR2 SMNVEV (reference sequence). Trimming removed 3 bases from V and 2 bases from J, with 11 bases in between. The CDR3 DNA is TGTGCCAGCAGTTTCGCGACAGGAGCCTACGAGCAGTACTTC. Translated: CASSFATGAYEQYF.

This sequence joins TRBV19 and TRBJ2-5; 7 positions agree with TRBD1. The V gene's germline CDR1 is LNHDA and CDR2 SQIVND (reference sequence). With 7 bases clipped from V and 5 bases from J, the junction kept 16 bases outside the gene matches. The CDR3 extends over 16 amino acids. CDR3 sequence (DNA): TGTGCCAGTACCAAGGGCCGCCTCCAGACAGGGGAGACCCAGTACTTC. Translated, it gives CASTKGRLQTGETQYF. Full variable domain (outside the CDR3, taken from reference TRBV19 and TRBJ2-5): DGGITQSPKYLFRKEGQNVTLSCEQNLNHDAMYWYRQDPGQGLRLIYYSQIVNDFQKGDIAEGYSVSREKKESFPLTVTSAQKNPTAFYLCASTKGRLQTGETQYFGPGTRLLVL.

This chain connects TRBV5-1 to TRBJ2-5; 8 bases fit TRBD2. J gave up 1 base and V 0 bases, and 2 bases lay outside the gene matches. The CDR3 length is 15 residues. Germline-derived CDR1 and CDR2 are SGHRS and YFSETQ. CDR3 loop: CASSLVSGVQETQYF. The DNA for the CDR3 is TGCGCCAGCAGCTTGGTTAGCGGGGTCCAAGAGACCCAGTACTTC.

The chain employs TRBV29-1 and TRBJ2-7, with 9 bases that match TRBD2. The V gene's germline CDR1 is SQVTM and CDR2 ANQGSEA. The J segment lost 5 bases and the V segment lost 3 bases, leaving 2 bases of the junction unmatched. The CDR3 consists of 12 residues. CDR3 in amino acids: CSVERGGNEQYF. The CDR3 nucleotides read TGCAGCGTTGAGCGGGGGGGTAACGAGCAGTACTTC.

The chain employs TRBV30 and TRBJ1-5, with D maybe TRBD1 (6 bases). The V end lost 5 bases, the J end lost 1 base, and 12 bases lay between the germline ends. Per germline, CDR1 GTSNPN and CDR2 SVGIG (reference sequence). This CDR3 contains 14 residues. The CDR3 nucleotides read TGTGCCTGGGCCCAGGGACAAAGCAATCAGCCCCAGCATTTT. Translated: CAWAQGQSNQPQHF.

This chain connects TRBV2 to TRBJ2-1, with 11 positions matching TRBD2. Trimming removed 4 bases from V and 10 bases from J; junction bases left unmatched: 9. Germline V gene lookup returns CDR1 SNHLY and CDR2 FYNNEI. There are 15 residues in the CDR3. CDR3 sequence reads: CASSGVVAGGDEQFF. CDR3 sequence (DNA): TGTGCCAGCAGTGGGGTGGTAGCGGGAGGGGACGAGCAGTTCTTC.

CDR3 nucleotide sequence: TGTGCCAGCAGTGAAAGGAGGGGGACAACGATTGGCTACACCTTC. Translation: CASSERRGTTIGYTF. The V and J genes are TRBV6-1 and TRBJ1-2; D might be TRBD1 (6 bases). The ends were cut back, 2 bases at V and 7 bases at J, with 17 bases in the middle. This CDR3 is built from 15 residues. CDR1 MNHNS and CDR2 SASEGT come from the germline V gene.

CDR3 DNA sequence: TGTGCCATCAGTGAGATGCGGACTAGCGGGAAAGTAGGAAAATCTGGGGCCAACGTCCTGACTTTC. This gives the protein CAISEMRTSGKVGKSGANVLTF. The V gene is TRBV10-3, the J gene TRBJ2-6, with TRBD2 matching 12 bases. The CDR3 extends over 22 amino acids. V lost 2 bases and J lost 1; bases outside the gene matches: 15. CDR1 ENHRY and CDR2 SYGVKD come from the germline V gene.

The chain uses TRBV4-1 and TRBJ2-7; 7 bases are a match to TRBD2. The V and J ends lost 5 bases and 6 bases, in that order; junction bases with no gene match: 7. CDR1 MGHRA and CDR2 YSYEKL come from the germline V gene. The CDR3 contains 13 residues. The CDR3 spells CASSYSGTGEQYF. CDR3 coding DNA: TGCGCCAGCAGCTACAGCGGGACGGGCGAGCAGTACTTC.

The chain has TRBV5-1 and TRBJ2-5, with TRBD1 matching over 7 bases. The CDR3 loop spans 14 amino acids. Germline CDR1 is SGHRS and CDR2 is YFSETQ. V shed 0 bases, J shed 5 bases, and the junction held 4 bases outside the gene matches. CDR3 DNA sequence: TGCGCCAGCAGCTTGGGACAGGGAAGGGAGACCCAGTACTTC. It encodes CASSLGQGRETQYF.

The chain has TRBV4-1 and TRBJ1-2; D gene ambiguous. Trimming left V 1 base short and J 0 bases short, with 9 bases between. The CDR3 loop spans 15 amino acids. The germline gives CDR1 MGHRA, CDR2 YSYEKL. CDR3 sequence: CASSQVGGTNYGYTF. In DNA form, the CDR3 reads TGCGCCAGCAGCCAAGTGGGTGGAACTAACTATGGCTACACCTTC.

The chain links TRBV10-3 to TRBJ2-2, with 16 bases matching TRBD2. Trimming at V came to 6 bases and at J to 7 bases, leaving 8 bases not matched to a gene. This CDR3 spans 17 amino acids. Per germline, CDR1 ENHRY and CDR2 SYGVKD. The CDR3 nucleotides read TGTGCCATCAGGGCCGGGACTAGCGGGAGGGCCGTCGGGGAGCTGTTTTTT. Residues: CAIRAGTSGRAVGELFF.

The chain couples TRBV5-8 to TRBJ2-7; 14 bases agree with TRBD2. V dropped 7 bases and J dropped 1; count of bases not matched to a gene: 16. Germline V gives CDR1 SGHTS, CDR2 YDEGEE. This CDR3 has 19 residues. In nucleotides, the CDR3 is TGTGCCAGCCCAATTTTTTCCGGGACTAGCGGGAGACCGTCCTACGAGCAGTACTTC. Amino acid sequence: CASPIFSGTSGRPSYEQYF. Using reference TRBV5-8 and TRBJ2-7 for the parts outside the CDR3, the full variable domain is EAGVTQSPTHLIKTRGQQATLRCSPISGHTSVYWYQQALGLGLQFLLWYDEGEERNRGNFPPRFSGRQFPNYSSELNVNALELEDSALYLCASPIFSGTSGRPSYEQYFGPGTRLTVT.

The rearrangement uses TRBV11-3 and TRBJ2-2, with D maybe TRBD1 (5 bases). CDR3 length: 16 residues. Germline CDR1 SGHNT, CDR2 YENEEA. V shed 5 bases and J shed 7 bases, with 20 bases lying between them. The CDR3 region has the DNA TGTGCCAGCAGCACCGGGCCAGGGAACGGCGGCGGGGAGCTGTTTTTT. It specifies CASSTGPGNGGGELFF.

The V and J genes are TRBV30 and TRBJ1-3; weak D call: TRBD1 (5 bases). Trimming pared 5 bases from V and 7 bases from J, leaving 18 bases between. Germline CDR1 GTSNPN, CDR2 SVGIG (reference sequence). The CDR3 is 14 amino acids. The CDR3 reads CAWAPDFGGNTIYF. The CDR3 DNA reads as TGTGCCTGGGCTCCCGATTTCGGGGGGAACACCATATATTTT.

CDR3 bases: TGTGCCAGCAGCAACAGGGTTGCCTACAATGAGCAGTTCTTC. This sequence encodes CASSNRVAYNEQFF. The rearrangement uses TRBV2 and TRBJ2-1; a possible D gene is TRBD1 (6 bases). The CDR3 has 14 residues. Deletions cut 6 bases from V and 2 bases from J, with 11 bases between. The germline V gene encodes CDR1 SNHLY and CDR2 FYNNEI.

The chain combines TRBV30 with TRBJ1-5, with D tentatively TRBD1 (6 bases). V lost 0 bases and J lost 1, with 10 bases in between. This CDR3 has 15 residues. Germline V gives CDR1 GTSNPN, CDR2 SVGIG (reference sequence). The CDR3, as DNA: TGTGCCTGGAGTGTATCAGGGGCCAGCAATCAGCCCCAGCATTTT. This translates into CAWSVSGASNQPQHF.

This sequence joins TRBV9 and TRBJ1-1; D call uncertain. This CDR3 region has 13 residues. V was cut by 0 bases and J by 7 bases, with 10 bases left in between. Germline lookup yields CDR1 SGDLS and CDR2 YYNGEE. The CDR3 loop is CASSVVGRNEAFF. The CDR3 bases are TGTGCCAGCAGCGTAGTAGGGCGGAATGAAGCTTTCTTT.

This clone has only a few counts. The chain combines TRBV27 with TRBJ2-3; D remains ambiguous. Germline-derived CDR1 and CDR2 are MNHEY and SMNVEV (reference sequence). The ends were cut back, 3 bases at V and 1 base at J, with 5 bases in the middle. CDR3 length equals 13 residues. The CDR3 here is CASSFIGTDTQYF. As DNA, the CDR3 is TGTGCCAGCAGTTTTATCGGCACAGATACGCAGTATTTT.

V and J are TRBV11-2 and TRBJ2-2; D not resolved. This CDR3 has 13 amino acids. Between the trimmed V and J ends, which lost 8 bases and 1 base, there was a span of 8 bases. CDR1 SGHAT and CDR2 FQNNGV come from the germline V gene. CDR3 region: CASSPMNTGELFF. The CDR3 DNA reads TGTGCCAGCTCCCCCATGAACACCGGGGAGCTGTTTTTT.

The V gene is TRBV6-5, the J gene TRBJ1-4, with no clear D. CDR3 length: 14 residues. Trimming pared 0 bases from V and 3 bases from J, leaving 5 bases between. CDR1 MNHEY and CDR2 SVGAGI come from the germline V gene. The CDR3 DNA is TGTGCCAGCAGTTACTCGTTCTCTAATGAAAAACTGTTTTTT. Translation: CASSYSFSNEKLFF.

This rearrangement joins TRBV30 to TRBJ1-5; D remains ambiguous. This CDR3 comprises 14 residues. The V gene lost 1 base and the J gene lost 7 bases, with 14 bases spanning the gap. The germline gives CDR1 GTSNPN, CDR2 SVGIG (reference sequence). Written as DNA, the CDR3 is TGTGCCTGGAGTGGGGGTACAAGAAGCCAGCCCCAGCATTTT. Its protein is CAWSGGTRSQPQHF.

V gene TRBV28 combines with J gene TRBJ1-5; D is unclear. Trimming cost V 5 bases and J 3 bases, with 8 bases left between them. This CDR3 region has 13 residues. The germline CDR1 and CDR2 sequences are MDHEN and SYDVKM. The CDR3 loop is CASSDIFNQPQHF. The DNA for the CDR3 is TGTGCCAGCAGTGACATTTTCAATCAGCCCCAGCATTTT.

The chain links TRBV9 to TRBJ2-3; 7 bases align to TRBD2. Germline lookup yields CDR1 SGDLS and CDR2 YYNGEE. Trimming at V came to 0 bases and at J to 5 bases, leaving 9 bases not matched to a gene. CDR3 size: 16 residues. The CDR3 loop reads CASSVGNSGWEDTQYF. The CDR3, as DNA: TGTGCCAGCAGCGTAGGGAATAGCGGGTGGGAAGATACGCAGTATTTT.

V gene TRBV11-2 combines with J gene TRBJ2-7; 7 nucleotides line up with TRBD2. With 5 bases clipped from V and 0 bases from J, the junction kept 10 bases outside the gene matches. This CDR3 is built from 16 residues. Per the germline V gene, CDR1 is SGHAT and CDR2 is FQNNGV. CDR3 coding DNA: TGTGCCAGCAGCACCCGGCGGGGAGGGAGCTCCTACGAGCAGTACTTC. It codes for CASSTRRGGSSYEQYF.

The chain recombines TRBV27 with TRBJ2-7; D gene uncertain. CDR1 and CDR2 (germline): MNHEY, SMNVEV (reference sequence). Deletions cut 5 bases from V and 3 bases from J, with 14 bases between. The CDR3 extends over 14 amino acids. The CDR3 region has the DNA TGTGCCAGCAGTACCGCCTTCCGAAGCTACGAGCAGTACTTC. Translated: CASSTAFRSYEQYF.

This sequence joins TRBV5-6 and TRBJ2-6, with D tentatively TRBD1 (6 bases). V gave up 5 bases and J gave up 1 base, with 10 bases separating them. CDR1 is SGHDT, CDR2 YYEEEE, per germline. The CDR3 spans 15 residues. The CDR3 is CASRTGYSGANVLTF. The CDR3 DNA reads TGTGCCAGCAGAACAGGGTATTCTGGGGCCAACGTCCTGACTTTC.